The 24 T cell receptor beta chains in this list originate from one sample, sequenced in a study of cytotoxic CD8 clonotypes in ibrutinib-treated CLL. TCRdb's table, derived via immunoSEQ multiplex PCR, lists solely in-frame clones and lacks some. Of roughly 16,000 clones detected, 50% to 75% appear once; the ten largest clones hold 20% to 30%. Sequences were derived from PBMCs, sampled after 12 months of ibrutinib treatment. These receptors were obtained from a human donor with chronic lymphocytic leukemia.

V gene TRBV14 combines with J gene TRBJ2-2; TRBD1 might be the D (5 bases). Germline V gene lookup returns CDR1 SGHDN and CDR2 FVKESK. V was trimmed by 5 bases and J by 7 bases, leaving 14 bases between them. This CDR3 has 14 residues. The CDR3 region is CASSNTRVGGELFF. The CDR3 coding sequence is TGTGCCAGCAGCAACACCAGGGTTGGCGGGGAGCTGTTTTTT.

The chain links TRBV11-2 to TRBJ2-5; the D gene is possibly TRBD2 (5 bases). Trimming took 5 bases from V and 5 from J, leaving 12 bases between them. Germline CDR1 and CDR2: SGHAT and FQNNGV. This CDR3 region has 13 residues. The CDR3 loop is CASSRAVGETQYF. In DNA form, the CDR3 reads TGTGCCAGCAGCAGAGCGGTGGGGGAGACCCAGTACTTC.

The chain couples TRBV7-9 to TRBJ2-2, with 9 bases identical to TRBD2. Germline CDR1 reads SEHNR; CDR2 reads FQNEAQ (reference sequence). With 5 bases clipped from V and 5 bases from J, the junction kept 9 bases outside the gene matches. This CDR3 spans 16 amino acids. This CDR3 reads CASSPDSGRSTGELFF. In DNA form, the CDR3 reads TGTGCCAGCAGCCCCGACAGCGGGAGGTCGACCGGGGAGCTGTTTTTT.

This clone has a single count. The CDR3 spells CASSTPTGGGNEQFF. CDR3 nucleotide sequence: TGTGCCAGCAGTACGCCCACGGGGGGGGGCAATGAGCAGTTCTTC. V and J are TRBV28 and TRBJ2-1, with 8 bases lining up with TRBD2. CDR1 and CDR2 from the germline V gene are MDHEN and SYDVKM. The V gene end was trimmed by 5 bases and the J gene end by 6 bases; junction bases not matched to a gene: 9. The CDR3 has 15 amino acids.

J is TRBJ2-7 and V is TRBV10-3; 8 nucleotides line up with TRBD1. The CDR3 totals 12 residues. CDR1 and CDR2 (germline): ENHRY, SYGVKD. With 10 bases clipped from V and 6 bases from J, the junction kept 8 bases outside the gene matches. CDR3 nucleotides: TGTGCCACCCGGACAGGGTACGGCGAGCAGTACTTC. Its translation is CATRTGYGEQYF.

The rearrangement links TRBV7-9 to TRBJ2-7, with 10 bases identical to TRBD2. This CDR3 region has 17 residues. From germline, CDR1 is SEHNR and CDR2 FQNEAQ (reference sequence). Trimming at V came to 1 base and at J to 1 base, leaving 7 bases not matched to a gene. The CDR3 loop reads CASSLGAGTSDSYEQYF. CDR3 coding DNA: TGTGCCAGCAGCTTAGGTGCCGGGACTAGCGATTCCTACGAGCAGTACTTC. Combining the CDR3 with reference TRBV7-9 and TRBJ2-7 gives the whole variable domain DTGVSQNPRHKITKRGQNVTFRCDPISEHNRLYWYRQTLGQGPEFLTYFQNEAQLEKSRLLSDRFSAERPKGSFSTLEIQRTEQGDSAMYLCASSLGAGTSDSYEQYFGPGTRLTVT.

The chain couples TRBV27 to TRBJ2-7; weak D call: TRBD1 (7 bases). Germline loops: CDR1 MNHEY, CDR2 SMNVEV (reference sequence). The CDR3 runs to 14 residues. Trimming took 6 bases from V and 6 from J, leaving 18 bases between them. Here the CDR3 DNA reads TGTGCCAGCAGCCGACAGGGTGGGACTCGCGAGCAGTACTTC. It specifies CASSRQGGTREQYF.

The rearrangement joins TRBV28 to TRBJ1-4; no reliable D call. The CDR3 consists of 14 residues. Germline CDR1 reads MDHEN; CDR2 reads SYDVKM. Trimming pared 6 bases from V and 6 bases from J, leaving 14 bases between. CDR3 DNA sequence: TGTGCCAGCAGCTCGGGTTCGACTGATGAAAAACTGTTTTTT. Translation: CASSSGSTDEKLFF.

V is TRBV30 and J is TRBJ1-1, with D maybe TRBD1 (6 bases). Trimming stripped 2 bases from V and 11 bases from J, with 15 bases between. This CDR3 is built from 12 residues. CDR1 and CDR2 from the germline V gene are GTSNPN and SVGIG (reference sequence). The CDR3, as DNA: TGTGCCTGGAGTCCACCGGGGGGGGCGGCTTTCTTT. Amino acids: CAWSPPGGAAFF.

This sequence joins TRBV10-2 and TRBJ1-5; D may be TRBD1 (6 bases). V lost 3 bases, J lost 1 base, and 10 bases lay in between. This CDR3 region has 15 residues. CDR1 is WSHSY, CDR2 SAAADI, per germline. The chain's CDR3 is CASSDPQGSNQPQHF. Here the CDR3 DNA reads TGCGCCAGCAGTGATCCCCAGGGGAGCAATCAGCCCCAGCATTTT.

This clone was seen only once. The chain recombines TRBV5-1 with TRBJ2-5, with D perhaps matching TRBD1 (6 bases). Germline values: CDR1 SGHRS, CDR2 YFSETQ. This CDR3 is 15 amino acids long. The V gene lost 2 bases and the J gene lost 0 bases, with 11 bases spanning the gap. The CDR3 coding sequence is TGCGCCAGCAGCTTACAGGGTTTGCACCAAGAGACCCAGTACTTC. It yields the protein CASSLQGLHQETQYF.

The rearrangement uses TRBV27 and TRBJ2-7; D not resolved. The germline V gene encodes CDR1 MNHEY and CDR2 SMNVEV (reference sequence). This CDR3 comprises 13 residues. V was shortened by 5 bases and J by 3 bases, with 11 bases between the two germline ends. The CDR3 nucleotides read TGTGCCAGCAGTCCAAGGTCCCACTACGAGCAGTACTTC. Protein: CASSPRSHYEQYF.

This clone was detected a few times. This sequence joins TRBV14 and TRBJ2-4; 7 positions agree with TRBD1. The germline CDR1 and CDR2 sequences are SGHDN and FVKESK. The V segment lost 2 bases and the J segment 1 base; nucleotides outside the gene matches: 8. CDR3 length: 17 residues. The CDR3 DNA sequence: TGTGCCAGCAGCCAAACACAGGGGTCCTTGGCCAAAAACATTCAGTACTTC. Amino acids: CASSQTQGSLAKNIQYF. The full variable domain, with the rest looked up from reference TRBV14 and TRBJ2-4, is EAGVTQFPSHSVIEKGQTVTLRCDPISGHDNLYWYRRVMGKEIKFLLHFVKESKQDESGMPNNRFLAERTGGTYSTLKVQPAELEDSGVYFCASSQTQGSLAKNIQYFGAGTRLSVL.

This sequence joins TRBV7-8 and TRBJ1-4; no clear D gene. CDR3 size: 14 residues. V was clipped by 1 base and J by 4 bases, with 7 bases between them. Germline V gene sequence: CDR1 SGHVS, CDR2 FQNEAQ. The CDR3: CASSLGSGNEKLFF. The DNA of the CDR3 is TGTGCCAGCAGCTTAGGTTCGGGTAATGAAAAACTGTTTTTT.

This clone is deemed medium-sized. The chain has TRBV5-6 and TRBJ2-1, with no clear D. The germline CDR1 and CDR2 sequences are SGHDT and YYEEEE. The CDR3 is 13 amino acids. The V gene lost 0 bases and the J gene lost 11 bases, with 12 bases spanning the gap. CDR3 in amino acids: CASSLAATSKQFF. The CDR3 DNA sequence: TGTGCCAGCAGCTTGGCCGCGACTTCTAAGCAGTTCTTC.

This clone was counted between two and nine times. The rearrangement joins TRBV5-1 to TRBJ2-5; D not certain. Deletions cut 1 base from V and 4 bases from J, with 14 bases between. Germline CDR1 SGHRS, CDR2 YFSETQ. The CDR3 is made up of 15 amino acids. CDR3 region: CASSLSPERVETQYF. In DNA, the CDR3 is TGCGCCAGCAGCTTGTCACCCGAAAGGGTAGAGACCCAGTACTTC.

The chain uses TRBV7-9 and TRBJ1-2; 8 nucleotides match TRBD1. J gave up 8 bases and V 5 bases, and 10 bases lay outside the gene matches. The CDR3 runs 14 residues. The germline V gene has CDR1 SEHNR and CDR2 FQNEAQ (reference sequence). CDR3 loop: CASSRDRPSNGYTF. The CDR3 bases are TGTGCCAGCAGCCGGGACAGGCCGTCTAACGGCTACACCTTC.

The rearrangement uses TRBV19 and TRBJ2-7; 10 bases line up with TRBD2. Germline CDR1 is LNHDA and CDR2 is SQIVND (reference sequence). V was pared by 3 bases and J by 2 bases, with 10 bases of the junction left unmatched. This CDR3 is 17 amino acids long. The CDR3 loop reads CASSIKGASGRTYEQYF. In nucleotides, the CDR3 is TGTGCCAGTAGTATCAAGGGGGCTAGCGGGAGAACCTACGAGCAGTACTTC.

This clone was detected once. V and J are TRBV28 and TRBJ1-5; 7 bases are a match to TRBD1. The V segment lost 2 bases and the J segment 6 bases; nucleotides outside the gene matches: 4. Germline assignment: CDR1 MDHEN and CDR2 SYDVKM. The length of the CDR3 is 14 residues. The CDR3 nucleotides are TGTGCCAGCAGTTTACGACAGGGTTTTCAGCCCCAGCATTTT. Its translation: CASSLRQGFQPQHF.

The chain carries TRBV5-6 and TRBJ1-2; D may be TRBD1 (5 bases). V shed 4 bases and J shed 4 bases, with 14 bases lying between them. Germline CDR1 is SGHDT and CDR2 is YYEEEE. This CDR3 is built from 14 residues. The CDR3 DNA follows: TGTGCCAGCAGCCGGGCGGGACCCATCTATGGCTACACCTTC. Protein sequence: CASSRAGPIYGYTF.

V is TRBV19 and J is TRBJ2-7; 9 bases are shared with TRBD2. CDR3 length equals 19 residues. With V trimmed by 7 bases and J by 2 bases, 21 bases remained unmatched. The germline V gene encodes CDR1 LNHDA and CDR2 SQIVND (reference sequence). CDR3 DNA: TGTGCCAGTAATTCAGACAGGGATGATCTAGCGGGACCAGCCTACGAGCAGTACTTC. Amino acids: CASNSDRDDLAGPAYEQYF.

The CDR3 region is CSVAVEANYGYTF. In nucleotides, the CDR3 is TGCAGCGTTGCTGTCGAAGCCAACTATGGCTACACCTTC. The rearrangement links TRBV29-1 to TRBJ1-2; D ambiguous. Germline CDR1 and CDR2: SQVTM and ANQGSEA. V was clipped by 4 bases and J by 2 bases, with 11 bases between them. CDR3 length: 13 amino acids.

The chain recombines TRBV4-1 with TRBJ2-5; no clear D gene. The CDR3 loop spans 13 amino acids. The germline V and J ends were trimmed by 3 bases and 5 bases, with 10 bases remaining between them. CDR1 MGHRA and CDR2 YSYEKL come from the germline V gene. This chain's CDR3 is CASSQLYRETQYF. The CDR3 coding sequence is TGCGCCAGCAGCCAGCTATATCGGGAGACCCAGTACTTC.

This clone was picked up one time. The V gene is TRBV7-7, the J gene TRBJ2-6, with D uncertain. CDR3 length equals 16 residues. V was clipped by 4 bases and J by 5 bases, with 15 bases between them. Per the germline V gene, CDR1 is SSHAT and CDR2 is FNYEAQ (reference sequence). This CDR3 is CASSYCSQSRANVLTF. The CDR3 DNA follows: TGTGCCAGCAGCTACTGTTCACAAAGTCGGGCCAACGTCCTGACTTTC. Variable domain in full (rest from reference TRBV7-7 and TRBJ2-6): GAGVSQSPRYKVTKRGQDVTLRCDPISSHATLYWYQQALGQGPEFLTYFNYEAQPDKSGLPSDRFSAERPEGSISTLTIQRTEQRDSAMYRCASSYCSQSRANVLTFGAGSRLTVL.